Here is one T cell receptor (beta chain) with its context. This receptor's antigen is unknown. No base quality values were provided; no much bigger clone lies one nucleotide off. The immunoSEQ Assay, a bias-controlled multiplex PCR, was used to amplify TCRbeta CDR3 regions from genomic DNA. In the original analysis: The number of nucleated cells in each sample was estimated by amplification of reference gene primers within the assay. To quantify the absolute abundance of each unique TCRbeta CDR3 rearrangement, sequence reads were collapsed and filtered. Productive Simpson clonality was computed per sample as the square root of Simpson's diversity index over productive rearrangements. TCRdb mirrors the immuneACCESS table, restricted to in-frame sequences. Some clones are absent from its copies; in checked studies, under half trace to an unresolved V gene, and the reason for the others is unknown. V and J calls and clone size follow that table, whereas D and trimming were derived from the DNA. Present in this sample are roughly 220,000 clones, 70% to 90% of which were seen just once. The leading ten clones occupy approximately 5.9% of the sample.

Each collaborating institution followed its own protocols to collect whole blood in K2EDTA tubes. For TCRbeta analysis, collaborators shipped samples in one of three forms: frozen whole blood, isolated PBMCs, or DNA extracted from either of those sample types. The record originates from a study of blood T cell repertoires in COVID-19 (dated by TCRdb to 2020 to 2022). Study-level background: Collaborator samples came from the United States, Italy and Spain and covered acute and convalescent phases of COVID-19. Where available, HLA class I and class II types were obtained from metadata supplied by the sample provider rather than from assay-based typing. A de-identified subject ID, COVID-19 status, age in years and sex were almost always included in the sample metadata. The repertoires were released in a freely available public database meant as a resource for research on the immune response to SARS-CoV-2. The samples were drawn from the first 160 participants of the ongoing ImmuneRACE study and from some 1,300 subjects provided by 6 global collaborators. The prospective study material was composed of cDNA or gDNA derived from T cells, B-cell-depleted T cells, or PBMCs. Deeply sampled blood TCRbeta repertoires from subjects exposed to, actively infected with, or recovered from COVID-19 were included in the dataset. Overall study results and their limits: How much clinical and demographic metadata was included differed by source and by participant, and the metadata was provided uncurated.

The sequence was obtained from a man older than 75 with acute or convalescent COVID-19. The sequenced sample consisted of peripheral blood.

The CDR3 in this case is CASTRTSGSLWAQYF. The bases are TGTGCCAGCACTCGGACTAGCGGCTCACTCTGGGCGCAGTATTTT. Rearrangement joined TRBV28 to TRBJ2-3; TRBD2 aligns with 10 central bases. The CDR3 runs 15 amino acids, cysteine and phenylalanine included. The only DNA kept is the CDR3, 45 bases in frame from the first base. Trimmed from V: 7 bases; trimmed from J: 10 bases; junction bases lacking a gene match: 14. Looking up the germline V gene yields CDR1 MDHEN and CDR2 SYDVKM.